This T cell receptor beta chain derives from a study of blood T cell repertoires in COVID-19. Study information: The analysed material was cDNA or gDNA that came from T cells, B-cell-depleted T cells, or PBMCs.

This CDR3 has 13 amino acids. J was trimmed by 1 base and V by 7 bases; bases with no gene match: 3. Germline V gene data show CDR1 as MNHEY and CDR2 as SVGAGI. Assay used: immunoSEQ multiplex PCR; TCRdb lists only in-frame clones, some missing. The sample yields about 81,000 clones, over 75% seen once. Sequenced: peripheral blood. The chain has TRBV6-5 and TRBJ1-1; 7 bases map to TRBD1. The receptor comes from a man between 65 and 85 years old with acute or convalescent COVID-19. The CDR3 reads CASKGDRNTEAFF. The CDR3 coding sequence is TGTGCCAGCAAGGGGGACAGGAACACTGAAGCTTTCTTT.